This T cell receptor (beta chain) was sequenced for a study of shared clonotypes between healthy human individuals. Free of recent acute infections or vaccinations, the donors were healthy HIV-negative adults. Each sample came from a Caucasian adult donor living in Nashville, Tennessee. General study points: Clonotype sharing among donors likely depends on sequencing depth. Generation probabilities were higher for clonotypes shared across all four sorted-subset donors than for unshared ones.

The CDR3 totals 17 residues. Deletions cut 1 base from V and 7 bases from J, with 19 bases between. Germline V gene data show CDR1 as MNHEY and CDR2 as SMNVEV (reference sequence). Remarks on this clone: Its antigen is as yet unknown.

Some clones are missing from TCRdb's copy, which holds only in-frame ones; the method was immunoSEQ multiplex PCR. Of around 690,000 clones detected, 90% appear once; the ten largest clones hold 34%. The TCR comes from a man between 18 and 29 years old in good health. Some clones in this sample may be carry-over from other donors' samples. The chain uses TRBV27 and TRBJ2-2, with D possibly TRBD1 on 5 matching bases. The sample was memory CD8+ T cells from PBMCs. The subset is: CD45RO+ cells pooled with CCR7-negative TemRA cells. This CDR3 reads CASSLYAAQGVNGELFF. The CDR3 coding sequence is TGTGCCAGCAGTTTATACGCGGCCCAGGGTGTTAACGGGGAGCTGTTTTTT.